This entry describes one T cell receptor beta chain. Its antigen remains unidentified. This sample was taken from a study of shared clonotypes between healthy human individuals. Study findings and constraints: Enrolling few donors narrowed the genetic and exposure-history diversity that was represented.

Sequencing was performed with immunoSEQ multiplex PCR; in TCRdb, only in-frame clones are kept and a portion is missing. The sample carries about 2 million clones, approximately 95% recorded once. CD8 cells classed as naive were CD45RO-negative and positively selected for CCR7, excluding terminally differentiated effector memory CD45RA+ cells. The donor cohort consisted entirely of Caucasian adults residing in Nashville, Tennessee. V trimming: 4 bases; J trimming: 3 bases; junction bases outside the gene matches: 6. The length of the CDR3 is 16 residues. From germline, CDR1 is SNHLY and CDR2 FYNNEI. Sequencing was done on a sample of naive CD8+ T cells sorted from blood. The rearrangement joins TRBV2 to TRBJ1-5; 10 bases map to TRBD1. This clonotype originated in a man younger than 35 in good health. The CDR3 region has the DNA TGTGCCAGCAGTGGATCCGGGACAGGGGTCAATCAGCCCCAGCATTTT. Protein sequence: CASSGSGTGVNQPQHF.